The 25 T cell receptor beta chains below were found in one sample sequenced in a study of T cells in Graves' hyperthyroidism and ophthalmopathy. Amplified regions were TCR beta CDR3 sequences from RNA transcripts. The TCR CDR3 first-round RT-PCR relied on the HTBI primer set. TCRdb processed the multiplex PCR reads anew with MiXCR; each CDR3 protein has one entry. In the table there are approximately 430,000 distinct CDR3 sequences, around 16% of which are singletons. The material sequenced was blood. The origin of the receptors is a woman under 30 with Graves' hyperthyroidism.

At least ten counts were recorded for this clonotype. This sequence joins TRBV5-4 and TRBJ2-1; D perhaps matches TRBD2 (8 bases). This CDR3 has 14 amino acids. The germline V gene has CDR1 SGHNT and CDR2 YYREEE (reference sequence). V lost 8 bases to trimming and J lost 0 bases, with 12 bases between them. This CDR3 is CASSGDSSYNEQFF. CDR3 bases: TGTGCCAGTAGCGGGGACAGCTCCTACAATGAGCAGTTCTTC.

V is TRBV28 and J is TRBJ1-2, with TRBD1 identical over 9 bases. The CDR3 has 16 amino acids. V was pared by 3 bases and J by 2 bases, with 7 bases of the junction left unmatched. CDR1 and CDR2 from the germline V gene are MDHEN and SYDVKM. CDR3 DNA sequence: TGTGCCAGCAGTTTCCTCCGGGACAGGGTAAACTATGGCTACACCTTC. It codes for CASSFLRDRVNYGYTF.

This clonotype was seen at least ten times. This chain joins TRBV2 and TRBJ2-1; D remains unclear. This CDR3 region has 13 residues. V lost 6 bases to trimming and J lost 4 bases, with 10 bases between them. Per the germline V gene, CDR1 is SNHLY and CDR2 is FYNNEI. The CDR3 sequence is CASSVALYNEQFF. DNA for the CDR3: TGTGCCAGCAGCGTAGCCTTGTACAATGAGCAGTTCTTC.

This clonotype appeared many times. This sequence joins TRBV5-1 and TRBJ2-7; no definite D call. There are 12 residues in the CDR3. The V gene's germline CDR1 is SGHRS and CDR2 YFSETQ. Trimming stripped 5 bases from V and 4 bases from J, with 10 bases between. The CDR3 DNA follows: TGCGCCAGCAGTTCTACAGCGTACGAGCAGTACTTC. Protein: CASSSTAYEQYF.

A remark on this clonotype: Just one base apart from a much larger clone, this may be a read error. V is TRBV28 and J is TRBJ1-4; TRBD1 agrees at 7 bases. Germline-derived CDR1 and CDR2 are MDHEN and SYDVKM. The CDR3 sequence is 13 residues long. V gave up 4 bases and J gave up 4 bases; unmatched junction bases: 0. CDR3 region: CASSYRGNEKLFF. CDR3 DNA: TGTGCCAGCAGTTACAGGGGTAATGAAAAACTGTTTTTT.

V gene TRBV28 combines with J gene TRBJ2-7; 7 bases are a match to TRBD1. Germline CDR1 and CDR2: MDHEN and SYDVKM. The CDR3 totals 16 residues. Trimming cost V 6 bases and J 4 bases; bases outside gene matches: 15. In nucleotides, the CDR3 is TGTGCCAGCAGCTCTCGCTTGGTAGGGGGCGGGTACGAGCAGTACTTC. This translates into CASSSRLVGGGYEQYF.

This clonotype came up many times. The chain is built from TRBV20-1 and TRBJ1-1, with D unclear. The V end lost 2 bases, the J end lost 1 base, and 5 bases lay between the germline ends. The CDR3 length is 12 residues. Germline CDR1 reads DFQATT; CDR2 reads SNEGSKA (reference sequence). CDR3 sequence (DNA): TGCAGTGCTAGACCGAAGAACACTGAAGCTTTCTTT. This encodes CSARPKNTEAFF.

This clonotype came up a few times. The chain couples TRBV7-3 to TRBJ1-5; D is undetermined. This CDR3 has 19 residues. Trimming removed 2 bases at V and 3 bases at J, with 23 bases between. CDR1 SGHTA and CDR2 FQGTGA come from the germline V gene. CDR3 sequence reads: CASSLPRTITQPYNQPQHF. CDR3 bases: TGTGCCAGCAGCTTACCTCGAACGATCACCCAGCCGTACAATCAGCCCCAGCATTTT.

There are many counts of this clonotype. The CDR3: CASSQRSGSGYTF. In DNA form, the CDR3 reads TGCGCCAGCAGCCAAAGATCAGGGAGCGGCTACACCTTC. This chain connects TRBV4-1 to TRBJ1-2; possible D gene TRBD1, 5 bases. The V and J ends lost 2 bases and 8 bases respectively, with 12 bases between them. This CDR3 has 13 residues. Germline V gene lookup returns CDR1 MGHRA and CDR2 YSYEKL.

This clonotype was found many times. The CDR3 sequence is CASSSGGGHGYTF. The CDR3 bases are TGTGCCAGCAGCTCAGGGGGCGGCCATGGCTACACCTTC. The rearrangement uses TRBV7-8 and TRBJ1-2; 8 bases match TRBD1. The CDR3 is made up of 13 amino acids. After removal of 4 bases from V and 6 bases from J, the junction contained 4 bases not matched to a gene. Looked up from germline, CDR1 is SGHVS and CDR2 is FQNEAQ. The whole variable domain, filled in from reference TRBV7-8 and TRBJ1-2, reads GAGVSQSPRYKVAKRGQDVALRCDPISGHVSLFWYQQALGQGPEFLTYFQNEAQLDKSGLPSDRFFAERPEGSVSTLKIQRTQQEDSAVYLCASSSGGGHGYTFGSGTRLTVV.

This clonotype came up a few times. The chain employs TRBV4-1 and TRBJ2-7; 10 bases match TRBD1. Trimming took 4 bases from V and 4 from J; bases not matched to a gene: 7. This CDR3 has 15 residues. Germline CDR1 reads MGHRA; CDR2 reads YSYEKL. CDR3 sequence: CASSRSGTGDYEQYF. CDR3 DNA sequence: TGCGCCAGCAGCCGTTCCGGGACAGGGGATTACGAGCAGTACTTC.

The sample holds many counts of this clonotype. CDR3 in amino acids: CASSLDGAGEVDEQYF. CDR3 sequence (DNA): TGCGCCAGCAGCTTGGATGGGGCGGGAGAGGTAGACGAGCAGTACTTC. This chain joins TRBV5-1 and TRBJ2-7; 7 bases line up with TRBD2. The CDR3 has 16 residues. Germline lookup yields CDR1 SGHRS and CDR2 YFSETQ. V lost 0 bases, J lost 5 bases, and 11 bases stayed unmatched.

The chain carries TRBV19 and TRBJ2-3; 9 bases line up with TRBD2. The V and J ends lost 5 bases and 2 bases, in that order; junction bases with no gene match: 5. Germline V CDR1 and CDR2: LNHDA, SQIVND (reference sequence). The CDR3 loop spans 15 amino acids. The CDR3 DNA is TGTGCCAGTAGTTCTCTAGCGGGAAACACAGATACGCAGTATTTT. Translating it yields CASSSLAGNTDTQYF.

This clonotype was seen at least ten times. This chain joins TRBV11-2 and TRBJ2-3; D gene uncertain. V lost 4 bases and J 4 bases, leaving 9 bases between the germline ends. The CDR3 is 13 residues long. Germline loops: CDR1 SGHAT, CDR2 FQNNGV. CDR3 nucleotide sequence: TGTGCCAGCAGCTATAGAAGGGCAGATACGCAGTATTTT. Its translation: CASSYRRADTQYF.

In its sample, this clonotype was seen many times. The CDR3 loop is CAWGSPLSYEQYF. CDR3 DNA sequence: TGTGCCTGGGGGAGCCCCCTATCCTACGAGCAGTACTTC. V is TRBV30 and J is TRBJ2-7; the D gene is possibly TRBD2 (5 bases). Germline V CDR1 and CDR2: GTSNPN, SVGIG (reference sequence). V lost 5 bases, J lost 1 base, and 12 bases lay in between. The CDR3 is made up of 13 amino acids.

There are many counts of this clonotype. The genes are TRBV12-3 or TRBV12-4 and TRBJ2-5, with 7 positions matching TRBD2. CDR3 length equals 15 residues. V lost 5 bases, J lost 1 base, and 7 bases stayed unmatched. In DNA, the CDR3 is TGTGCCAGCAGTCTGCCGGGGGGAGGCCAAGAGACCCAGTACTTC. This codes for CASSLPGGGQETQYF.

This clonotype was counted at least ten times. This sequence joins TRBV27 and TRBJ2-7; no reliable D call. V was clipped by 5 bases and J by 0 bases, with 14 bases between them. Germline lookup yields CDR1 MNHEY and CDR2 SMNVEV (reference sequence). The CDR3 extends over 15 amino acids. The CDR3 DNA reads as TGTGCCAGCAGTATTGACGGCAGGTTCTCCTACGAGCAGTACTTC. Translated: CASSIDGRFSYEQYF.

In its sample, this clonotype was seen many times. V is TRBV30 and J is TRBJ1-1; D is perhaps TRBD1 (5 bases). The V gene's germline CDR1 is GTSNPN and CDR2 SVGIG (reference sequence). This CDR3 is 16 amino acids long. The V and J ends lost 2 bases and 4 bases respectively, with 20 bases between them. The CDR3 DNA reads TGTGCCTGGAGTCCCCCGGGGCAGGGATTGAGCACTGAAGCTTTCTTT. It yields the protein CAWSPPGQGLSTEAFF.

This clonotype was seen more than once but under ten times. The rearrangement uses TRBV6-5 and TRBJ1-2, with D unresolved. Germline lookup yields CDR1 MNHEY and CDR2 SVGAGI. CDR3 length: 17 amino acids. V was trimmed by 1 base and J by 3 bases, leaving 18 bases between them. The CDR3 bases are TGTGCCAGCAGTTACTATAGGAATACGGGCGGTCACTATGGCTACACCTTC. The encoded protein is CASSYYRNTGGHYGYTF.

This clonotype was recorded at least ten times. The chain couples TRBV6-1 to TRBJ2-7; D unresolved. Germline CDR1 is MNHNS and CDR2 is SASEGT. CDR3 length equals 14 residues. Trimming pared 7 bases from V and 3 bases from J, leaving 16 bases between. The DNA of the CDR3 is TGTGCCAGCACAACTTCCGGGTGGGACTACGAGCAGTACTTC. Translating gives CASTTSGWDYEQYF.

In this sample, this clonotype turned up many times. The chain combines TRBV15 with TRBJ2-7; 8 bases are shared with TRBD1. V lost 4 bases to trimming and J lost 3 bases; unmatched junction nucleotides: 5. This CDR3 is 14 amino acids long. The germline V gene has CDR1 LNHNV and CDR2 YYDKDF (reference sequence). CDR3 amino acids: CATSIGTGYYEQYF. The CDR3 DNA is TGTGCCACCAGCATCGGGACAGGATACTACGAGCAGTACTTC.

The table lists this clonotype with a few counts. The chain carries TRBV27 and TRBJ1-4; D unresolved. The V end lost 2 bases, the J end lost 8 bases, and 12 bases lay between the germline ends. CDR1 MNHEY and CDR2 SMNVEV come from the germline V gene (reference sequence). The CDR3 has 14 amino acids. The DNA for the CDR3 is TGTGCCAGCAGTTTAGACTCCCTTAACGAAAAACTGTTTTTT. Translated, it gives CASSLDSLNEKLFF.

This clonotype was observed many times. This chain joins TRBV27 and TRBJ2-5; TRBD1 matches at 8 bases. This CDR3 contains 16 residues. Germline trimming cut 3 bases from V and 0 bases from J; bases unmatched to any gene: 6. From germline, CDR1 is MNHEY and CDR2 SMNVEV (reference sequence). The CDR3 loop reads CASSLGTGSYQETQYF. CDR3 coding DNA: TGTGCCAGCAGTTTGGGGACAGGTTCGTACCAAGAGACCCAGTACTTC.

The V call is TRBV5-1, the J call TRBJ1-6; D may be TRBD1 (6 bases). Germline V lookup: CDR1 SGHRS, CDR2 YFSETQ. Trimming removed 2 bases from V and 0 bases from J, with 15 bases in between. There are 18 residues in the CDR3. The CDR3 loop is CASSLSPGQSSYNSPLHF. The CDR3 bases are TGCGCCAGCAGCTTAAGTCCTGGACAGAGCTCCTATAATTCACCCCTCCACTTT.

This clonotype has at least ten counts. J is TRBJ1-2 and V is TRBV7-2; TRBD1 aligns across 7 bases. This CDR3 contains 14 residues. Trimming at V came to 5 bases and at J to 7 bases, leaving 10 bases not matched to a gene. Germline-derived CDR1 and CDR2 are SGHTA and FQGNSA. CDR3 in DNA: TGTGCCAGCAGCCGTGAGACAGGGACGGCTGGCTACACCTTC. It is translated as CASSRETGTAGYTF. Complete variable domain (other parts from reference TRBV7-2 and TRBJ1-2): GAGVSQSPSNKVTEKGKDVELRCDPISGHTALYWYRQSLGQGLEFLIYFQGNSAPDKSGLPSDRFSAERTGGSVSTLTIQRTQQEDSAVYLCASSRETGTAGYTFGSGTRLTVV.